This entry lists 8 T cell receptor beta chains sequenced from one sample in a study of blood T cell repertoires in COVID-19 (dated by TCRdb to 2020 to 2022). The library relied on the immunoSEQ multiplex PCR assay. In its TCRdb copy, this immuneACCESS table keeps in-frame sequences only and misses some clones. Where compared with another copy, unresolved V genes explain less than half of these, and the others have no known cause. The sample has 250,000 to 350,000 clones on record, approximately 90% of them singletons. Of the sample, just under 6.5% falls within the top ten clones. Sample: peripheral blood. Receptors were obtained from a woman aged 50 to 60 with COVID-19, enrolled during active disease.

The J gene is TRBJ1-2, the V gene TRBV15, with a tentative D call TRBD1 (6 bases). The CDR3 has 14 amino acids. Trimming pared 3 bases from V and 5 bases from J, leaving 13 bases between. Per the germline V gene, CDR1 is LNHNV and CDR2 is YYDKDF (reference sequence). Here the CDR3 DNA reads TGTGCCACCAGCAGCGCACAGGGTTTATATGGCTACACCTTC. This gives the protein CATSSAQGLYGYTF.

The chain joins TRBV18 to TRBJ2-7; 13 bases match TRBD2. Looked up from germline, CDR1 is KGHSH and CDR2 is LQKENI. J was trimmed by 7 bases and V by 6 bases; bases with no gene match: 9. CDR3 length: 15 residues. The CDR3 protein is CASSPWTSGSEEQYF. The CDR3 DNA reads as TGTGCCAGCTCTCCCTGGACTAGCGGGAGTGAAGAGCAGTACTTC. The full variable domain, its missing parts supplied by reference TRBV18 and TRBJ2-7, is NAGVMQNPRHLVRRRGQEARLRCSPMKGHSHVYWYRQLPEEGLKFMVYLQKENIIDESGMPKERFSAEFPKEGPSILRIQQVVRGDSAAYFCASSPWTSGSEEQYFGPGTRLTVT.

This chain connects TRBV19 to TRBJ2-3, with 9 positions matching TRBD1. Looked up from germline, CDR1 is LNHDA and CDR2 is SQIVND (reference sequence). The CDR3 totals 16 residues. The J segment lost 7 bases and the V segment lost 3 bases, leaving 11 bases of the junction unmatched. Here the CDR3 DNA reads TGTGCCAGTAGTATTGTGACAGGGGGTAGCTGGAATACGCAGTATTTT. It yields the protein CASSIVTGGSWNTQYF.

The chain employs TRBV13 and TRBJ2-2; TRBD2 matches at 7 bases. V lost 4 bases, J lost 4 bases, and 6 bases stayed unmatched. The CDR3 has 15 amino acids. Germline CDR1 reads PRHDT; CDR2 reads FYEKMQ (reference sequence). The CDR3 here is CASSSQWEGTGELFF. Here the CDR3 DNA reads TGTGCCAGCAGCTCCCAGTGGGAGGGCACCGGGGAGCTGTTTTTT.

A word on this clone: The sample has other DNA sequences that encode this CDR3 too. The J gene is TRBJ2-1, the V gene TRBV7-9; TRBD2 agrees at 8 bases. The CDR3 is made up of 15 amino acids. CDR1 and CDR2 from the germline V gene are SEHNR and FQNEAQ (reference sequence). The junction had 4 bases not matched to a gene; V was cut back by 4 bases and J by 2 bases. DNA of the CDR3: TGTGCCAGCAGCTCCGGACTAGCAGCCTACAATGAGCAGTTCTTC. It yields the protein CASSSGLAAYNEQFF. Filled out from reference TRBV7-9 and TRBJ2-1, the complete variable domain reads DTGVSQNPRHKITKRGQNVTFRCDPISEHNRLYWYRQTLGQGPEFLTYFQNEAQLEKSRLLSDRFSAERPKGSFSTLEIQRTEQGDSAMYLCASSSGLAAYNEQFFGPGTRLTVL.

This rearrangement joins TRBV4-1 to TRBJ1-6; 12 positions match TRBD1. The CDR3 is 17 residues long. Trimming took 2 bases from V and 7 from J; bases not matched to a gene: 6. Per germline, CDR1 MGHRA and CDR2 YSYEKL. The CDR3 loop is CASSQTGQGALNSPLHF. CDR3 coding DNA: TGCGCCAGCAGCCAAACGGGACAGGGGGCTTTAAATTCACCCCTCCACTTT.

This chain uses TRBV20-1 with TRBJ2-7, with TRBD2 identical over 11 bases. Germline CDR1 and CDR2: DFQATT and SNEGSKA (reference sequence). The CDR3 consists of 15 residues. V lost 3 bases to trimming and J lost 4 bases; unmatched junction nucleotides: 8. As DNA, the CDR3 is TGCAGTGCTAGTGTCCTGGGGACTAGCGGTTACGAGCAGTACTTC. Its translation: CSASVLGTSGYEQYF.

The rearrangement links TRBV6-5 to TRBJ2-5, with 9 bases identical to TRBD1. Germline values: CDR1 MNHEY, CDR2 SVGAGI. Trimming at V came to 6 bases and at J to 5 bases, leaving 10 bases not matched to a gene. The CDR3 is 15 amino acids. The CDR3 DNA is TGTGCCAGCAGACCCGGGACAGGGAATTTTGAGACCCAGTACTTC. Translating it yields CASRPGTGNFETQYF.